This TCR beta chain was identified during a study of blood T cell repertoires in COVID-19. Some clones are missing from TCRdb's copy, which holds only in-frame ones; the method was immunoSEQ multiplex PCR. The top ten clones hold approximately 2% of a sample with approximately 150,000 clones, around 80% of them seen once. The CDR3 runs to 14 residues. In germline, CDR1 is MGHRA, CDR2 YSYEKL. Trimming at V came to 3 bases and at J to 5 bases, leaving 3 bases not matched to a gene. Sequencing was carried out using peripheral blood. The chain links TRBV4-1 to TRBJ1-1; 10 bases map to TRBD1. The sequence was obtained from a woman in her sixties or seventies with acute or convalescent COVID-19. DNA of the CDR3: TGCGCCAGCAGCCAGGGACAGGGGTTGACTGAAGCTTTCTTT. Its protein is CASSQGQGLTEAFF.